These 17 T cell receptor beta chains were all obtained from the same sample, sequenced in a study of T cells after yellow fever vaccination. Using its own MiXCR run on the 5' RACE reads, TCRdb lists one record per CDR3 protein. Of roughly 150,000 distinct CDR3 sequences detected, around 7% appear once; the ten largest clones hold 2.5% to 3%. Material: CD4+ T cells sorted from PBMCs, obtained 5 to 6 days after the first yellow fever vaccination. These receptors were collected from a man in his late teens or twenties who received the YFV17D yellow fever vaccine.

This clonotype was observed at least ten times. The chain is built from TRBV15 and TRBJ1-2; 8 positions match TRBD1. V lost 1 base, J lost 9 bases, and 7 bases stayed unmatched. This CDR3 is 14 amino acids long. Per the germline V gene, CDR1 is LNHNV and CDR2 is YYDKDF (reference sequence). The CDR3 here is CATSRATGELRYTF. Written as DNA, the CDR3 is TGTGCCACCAGCAGAGCGACAGGGGAGTTGCGCTACACCTTC.

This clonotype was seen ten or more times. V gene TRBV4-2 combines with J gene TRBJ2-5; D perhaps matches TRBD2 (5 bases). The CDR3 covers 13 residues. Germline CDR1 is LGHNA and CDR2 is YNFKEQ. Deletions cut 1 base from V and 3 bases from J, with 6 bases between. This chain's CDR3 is CASSQVSEETQYF. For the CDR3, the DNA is TGTGCCAGCAGCCAAGTTAGCGAAGAGACCCAGTACTTC.

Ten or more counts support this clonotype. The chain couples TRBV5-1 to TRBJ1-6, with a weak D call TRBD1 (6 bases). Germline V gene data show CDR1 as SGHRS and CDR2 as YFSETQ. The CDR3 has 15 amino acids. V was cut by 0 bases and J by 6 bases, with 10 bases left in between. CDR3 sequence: CASSLEGQRNSPLHF. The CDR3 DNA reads TGCGCCAGCAGCTTGGAGGGACAACGTAATTCACCCCTCCACTTT.

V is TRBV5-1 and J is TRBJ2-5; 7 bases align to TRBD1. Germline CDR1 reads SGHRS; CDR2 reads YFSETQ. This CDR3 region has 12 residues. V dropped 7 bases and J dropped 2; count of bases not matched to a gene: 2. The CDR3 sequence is CASGTAQETQYF. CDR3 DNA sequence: TGCGCCAGCGGGACAGCGCAAGAGACCCAGTACTTC.

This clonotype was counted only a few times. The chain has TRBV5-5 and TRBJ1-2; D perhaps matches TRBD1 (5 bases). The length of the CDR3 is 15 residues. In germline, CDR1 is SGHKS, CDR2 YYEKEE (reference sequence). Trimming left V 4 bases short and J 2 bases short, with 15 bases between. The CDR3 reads CASSGTGPPNYGYTF. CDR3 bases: TGTGCCAGCAGCGGTACAGGTCCGCCCAACTATGGCTACACCTTC.

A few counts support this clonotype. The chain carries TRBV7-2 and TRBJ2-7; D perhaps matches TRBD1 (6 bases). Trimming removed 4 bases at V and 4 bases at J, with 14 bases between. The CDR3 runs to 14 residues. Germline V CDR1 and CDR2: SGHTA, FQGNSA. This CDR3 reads CASSSGAGSYEQYV. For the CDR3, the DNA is TGTGCCAGCAGCTCAGGGGCAGGGTCTTACGAGCAGTACGTC.

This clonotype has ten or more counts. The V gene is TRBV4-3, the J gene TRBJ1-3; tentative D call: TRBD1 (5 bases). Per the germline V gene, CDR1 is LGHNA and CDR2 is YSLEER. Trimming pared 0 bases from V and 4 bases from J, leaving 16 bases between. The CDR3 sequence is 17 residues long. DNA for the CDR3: TGCGCCAGCAGCCAAGAGCGGCAGGGAATGGGGGGAAACACCATATATTTT. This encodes CASSQERQGMGGNTIYF.

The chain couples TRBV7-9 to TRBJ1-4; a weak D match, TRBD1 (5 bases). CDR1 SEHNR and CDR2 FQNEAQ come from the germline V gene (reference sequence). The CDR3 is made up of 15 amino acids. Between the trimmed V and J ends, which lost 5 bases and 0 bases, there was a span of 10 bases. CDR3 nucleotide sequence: TGTGCCAGCAGCCTGACAGACACAACTAATGAAAAACTGTTTTTT. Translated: CASSLTDTTNEKLFF.

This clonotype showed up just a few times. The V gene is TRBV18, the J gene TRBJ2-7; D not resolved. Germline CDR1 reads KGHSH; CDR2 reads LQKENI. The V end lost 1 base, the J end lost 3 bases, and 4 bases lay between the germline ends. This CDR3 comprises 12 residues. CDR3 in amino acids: CASSPRSYEQYV. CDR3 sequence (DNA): TGTGCCAGCTCACCACGGAGCTACGAGCAGTACGTC.

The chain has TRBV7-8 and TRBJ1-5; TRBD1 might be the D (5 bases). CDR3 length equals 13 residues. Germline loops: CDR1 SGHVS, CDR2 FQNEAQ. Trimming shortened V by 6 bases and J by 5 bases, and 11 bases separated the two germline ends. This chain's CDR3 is CASSQGRYQPQHF. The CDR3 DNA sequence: TGTGCCAGCAGTCAGGGTCGATATCAGCCCCAGCATTTT.

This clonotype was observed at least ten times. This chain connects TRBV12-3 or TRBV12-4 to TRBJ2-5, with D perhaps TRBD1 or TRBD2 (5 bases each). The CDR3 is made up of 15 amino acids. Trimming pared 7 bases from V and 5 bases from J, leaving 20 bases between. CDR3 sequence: CASNHQWGAGETQYF. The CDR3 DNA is TGTGCCAGCAATCACCAGTGGGGAGCAGGGGAGACCCAGTACTTC.

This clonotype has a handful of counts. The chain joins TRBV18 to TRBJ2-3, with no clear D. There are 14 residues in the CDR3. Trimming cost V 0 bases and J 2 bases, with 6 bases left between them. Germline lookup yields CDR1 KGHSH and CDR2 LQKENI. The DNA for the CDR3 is TGTGCCAGCTCACCACCGAACCCCACAGATACGCAGTATTTT. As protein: CASSPPNPTDTQYF.

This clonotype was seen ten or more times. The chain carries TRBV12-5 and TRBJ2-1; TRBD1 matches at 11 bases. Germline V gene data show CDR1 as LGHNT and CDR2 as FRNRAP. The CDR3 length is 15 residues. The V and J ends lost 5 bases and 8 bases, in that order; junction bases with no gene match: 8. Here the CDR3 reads CASGPGTGGIDEQFF. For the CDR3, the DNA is TGTGCTAGTGGTCCAGGGACAGGGGGAATCGATGAGCAGTTCTTC. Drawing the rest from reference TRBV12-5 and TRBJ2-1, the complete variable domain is DARVTQTPRHKVTEMGQEVTMRCQPILGHNTVFWYRQTMMQGLELLAYFRNRAPLDDSGMPKDRFSAEMPDATLATLKIQPSEPRDSAVYFCASGPGTGGIDEQFFGPGTRLTVL.

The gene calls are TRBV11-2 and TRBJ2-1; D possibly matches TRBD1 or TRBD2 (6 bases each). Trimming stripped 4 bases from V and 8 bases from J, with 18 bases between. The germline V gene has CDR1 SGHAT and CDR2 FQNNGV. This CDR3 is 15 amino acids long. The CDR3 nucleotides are TGTGCCAGCAGCTCTTTGGTAGGGGGGAGAGATGAGCAGTTCTTC. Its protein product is CASSSLVGGRDEQFF.

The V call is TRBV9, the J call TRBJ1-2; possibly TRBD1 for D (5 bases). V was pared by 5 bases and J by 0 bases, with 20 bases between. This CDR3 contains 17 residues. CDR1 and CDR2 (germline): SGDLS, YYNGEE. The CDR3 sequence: CASSRGVGDETNYGYTF. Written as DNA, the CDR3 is TGTGCCAGCAGTCGCGGGGTGGGGGACGAAACTAACTATGGCTACACCTTC.

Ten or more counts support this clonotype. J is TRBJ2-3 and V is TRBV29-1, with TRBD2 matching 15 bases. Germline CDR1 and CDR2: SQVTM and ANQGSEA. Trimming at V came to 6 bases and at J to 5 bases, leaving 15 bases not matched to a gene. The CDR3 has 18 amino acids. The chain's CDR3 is CSVTTGLAGGRGKDTQYF. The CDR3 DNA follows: TGCAGCGTGACCACGGGACTAGCGGGGGGACGCGGAAAAGATACGCAGTATTTT.

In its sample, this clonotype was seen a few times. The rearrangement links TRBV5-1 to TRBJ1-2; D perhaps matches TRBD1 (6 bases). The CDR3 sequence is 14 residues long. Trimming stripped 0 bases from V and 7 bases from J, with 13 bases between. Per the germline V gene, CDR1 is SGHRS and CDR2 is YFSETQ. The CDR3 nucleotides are TGCGCCAGCAGCTTGGAAGCAGGGGTTAGTGGCTACACCTTC. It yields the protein CASSLEAGVSGYTF. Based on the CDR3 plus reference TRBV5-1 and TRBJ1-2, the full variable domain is KAGVTQTPRYLIKTRGQQVTLSCSPISGHRSVSWYQQTPGQGLQFLFEYFSETQRNKGNFPGRFSGRQFSNSRSEMNVSTLELGDSALYLCASSLEAGVSGYTFGSGTRLTVV.